One and the same sample provided the 30 T cell receptor beta chains below, sequenced in a study of CD8 T cells in Susac syndrome (dated by TCRdb to the late 2010s). The library was generated by the immunoSEQ multiplex PCR assay. RNA was extracted using the RNeasy kit, and about 0.45 to 1 microgram was reverse transcribed with random hexamers. TCRdb reprocessing: public reads trimmed at Q25 with fastp, clones called with MiXCR, in-frame beta chains kept. A single entry per CDR3 protein holds the most common genes and DNA from its merged rows. The table for this sample lists 100,000 to 150,000 distinct CDR3 sequences; around 96% of them were counted only once. Roughly 0.11% of the sample comes from the top ten. Sequencing was performed on CD4+ T cells from PBMCs. Every receptor here comes from a human donor in good health.

Written as DNA, the CDR3 is TGTGCCAGCAAGTCAGACTACGAGCAGTACTTC. As protein: CASKSDYEQYF. The rearrangement links TRBV2 to TRBJ2-7, with D uncertain. With 7 bases removed from V and 3 bases from J, the gap between germline ends came to 7 bases. Germline lookup yields CDR1 SNHLY and CDR2 FYNNEI. The CDR3 sequence is 11 residues long.

This clonotype has only a few counts. The chain uses TRBV5-1 and TRBJ2-7, with D possibly being TRBD1 (5 bases). Trimming removed 2 bases from V and 3 bases from J, with 15 bases in between. The germline V gene has CDR1 SGHRS and CDR2 YFSETQ. The CDR3 loop spans 15 amino acids. CDR3 region: CASSFGRDRGYEQYF. CDR3 sequence (DNA): TGCGCCAGCAGCTTTGGCAGGGATAGGGGCTACGAGCAGTACTTC.

The chain joins TRBV6-2 or TRBV6-3 to TRBJ2-5; 11 bases are a match to TRBD2. Trimming took 0 bases from V and 3 from J; bases not matched to a gene: 3. Germline V gene data show CDR1 as MNHEY and CDR2 as SVGEGT. The CDR3 loop spans 16 amino acids. The CDR3 region has the DNA TGTGCCAGCAGTTACTCGACTAGCGGGGATAAAGAGACCCAGTACTTC. It yields the protein CASSYSTSGDKETQYF.

The chain uses TRBV29-1 and TRBJ2-7; 8 bases fit TRBD2. Germline V gene lookup returns CDR1 SQVTM and CDR2 ANQGSEA. V trimming: 4 bases; J trimming: 4 bases; junction bases outside the gene matches: 9. This CDR3 has 14 amino acids. The CDR3 nucleotides read TGCAGCGTTGGAAGGAGCGGGAGACGGTACGAGCAGTACTTC. It translates to CSVGRSGRRYEQYF.

The chain has TRBV19 and TRBJ1-1; D possibly corresponds to TRBD1 (5 bases). With 6 bases removed from V and 3 bases from J, the gap between germline ends came to 14 bases. Germline-derived CDR1 and CDR2 are LNHDA and SQIVND (reference sequence). The CDR3 spans 14 residues. CDR3 loop: CASSHRDRDTEAFF. CDR3 in DNA: TGTGCCAGTAGCCACCGGGACCGAGACACTGAAGCTTTCTTT.

The chain recombines TRBV19 with TRBJ2-3; D gene uncertain. From germline, CDR1 is LNHDA and CDR2 SQIVND (reference sequence). Trimming removed 6 bases at V and 6 bases at J, with 19 bases between. The CDR3 totals 15 residues. This CDR3 is CASSILDPLGDTQYF. Here the CDR3 DNA reads TGTGCCAGTAGCATCCTCGATCCGCTGGGCGATACGCAGTATTTT.

The chain couples TRBV29-1 to TRBJ2-5, with TRBD1 matching over 12 bases. The germline CDR1 and CDR2 sequences are SQVTM and ANQGSEA. CDR3 length: 14 residues. V dropped 4 bases and J dropped 5; count of bases not matched to a gene: 5. CDR3 bases: TGCAGCGTTGGGGACAGGGGGCTAAGGGAGACCCAGTACTTC. Translating gives CSVGDRGLRETQYF.

The V gene is TRBV28, the J gene TRBJ2-5; D ambiguous. CDR1 and CDR2 from the germline V gene are MDHEN and SYDVKM. CDR3 length: 13 residues. V was shortened by 3 bases and J by 4 bases, with 9 bases between the two germline ends. Written as DNA, the CDR3 is TGTGCCAGCAGTTTGGGCCAACCAGAGACCCAGTACTTC. Amino acids: CASSLGQPETQYF.

The chain recombines TRBV4-1 with TRBJ1-4; D is unresolved. The germline V and J ends were trimmed by 1 base and 6 bases, with 12 bases remaining between them. This CDR3 region has 15 residues. Looked up from germline, CDR1 is MGHRA and CDR2 is YSYEKL. DNA for the CDR3: TGCGCCAGCAGCCAAGGGTGGCTGGAAGATGAAAAACTGTTTTTT. It specifies CASSQGWLEDEKLFF.

This sequence joins TRBV6-2 or TRBV6-3 and TRBJ1-5; the match to TRBD1 covers 8 bases. With 6 bases clipped from V and 5 bases from J, the junction kept 9 bases outside the gene matches. This CDR3 comprises 15 residues. Germline V lookup: CDR1 MNHEY, CDR2 SVGEGT. CDR3 sequence: CASSTGDRTDQPQHF. The CDR3 DNA sequence: TGTGCCAGCAGCACTGGGGACAGGACTGATCAGCCCCAGCATTTT.

The rearrangement joins TRBV10-3 to TRBJ2-4; no definite D call. The CDR3 consists of 15 residues. Germline V CDR1 and CDR2: ENHRY, SYGVKD. V gave up 2 bases and J gave up 0 bases, with 8 bases separating them. CDR3 protein: CAISENSLAKNIQYF. The DNA for the CDR3 is TGTGCCATCAGTGAGAACTCATTAGCCAAAAACATTCAGTACTTC.

Here the CDR3 reads CASSRDGGTDTQYF. The CDR3, as DNA: TGTGCCAGCAGTAGAGACGGAGGCACAGATACGCAGTATTTT. The V and J genes are TRBV7-9 and TRBJ2-3; D is ambiguous. The CDR3 is 14 residues long. Per germline, CDR1 SEHNR and CDR2 FQNEAQ (reference sequence). V was clipped by 6 bases and J by 1 base, with 11 bases between them.

The CDR3 nucleotides read TGCAGCGCTGCCCCGGCGGGAGGCTATGGCTACACCTTC. This codes for CSAAPAGGYGYTF. The V call is TRBV29-1, the J call TRBJ1-2; D gene ambiguous. The V gene's germline CDR1 is SQVTM and CDR2 ANQGSEA. V lost 7 bases and J 4 bases, leaving 16 bases between the germline ends. CDR3 length equals 13 residues.

The chain couples TRBV3-1 to TRBJ1-3, with D possibly being TRBD1 (5 bases). This CDR3 has 14 amino acids. The V and J ends lost 5 bases and 5 bases respectively, with 13 bases between them. CDR1 and CDR2 from the germline V gene are LGHDT and YNNKEL (reference sequence). CDR3 DNA sequence: TGTGCCAGCAGCTCGGACACCCTGAGAAACACCATATATTTT. Protein sequence: CASSSDTLRNTIYF.

The chain uses TRBV7-2 and TRBJ1-1; no clear D gene. Between the trimmed V and J ends, which lost 7 bases and 6 bases, there was a span of 9 bases. Germline CDR1 SGHTA, CDR2 FQGNSA. This CDR3 spans 11 amino acids. CDR3 coding DNA: TGTGCCAGCACCCCGGGGTCTGAAGCTTTCTTT. Its translation: CASTPGSEAFF.

This clonotype was observed a single time. The chain employs TRBV30 and TRBJ2-7; D is ambiguous. The CDR3 consists of 13 residues. The V end was cut by 3 bases, the J end by 4 bases, with 13 bases between. CDR1 and CDR2 from the germline V gene are GTSNPN and SVGIG (reference sequence). In DNA form, the CDR3 reads TGTGCCTGGAGCCTTGGGCCCATTTACGAGCAGTACTTC. Protein sequence: CAWSLGPIYEQYF.

The rearrangement joins TRBV19 to TRBJ1-1; D not certain. With 5 bases removed from V and 0 bases from J, the gap between germline ends came to 13 bases. There are 15 residues in the CDR3. Germline CDR1 is LNHDA and CDR2 is SQIVND (reference sequence). The DNA of the CDR3 is TGTGCCAGTAGTCCCCGACCTAACTTGAACACTGAAGCTTTCTTT. It yields the protein CASSPRPNLNTEAFF.

The rearrangement links TRBV3-1 to TRBJ2-1, with TRBD2 as a possible D gene (5 bases). The germline V gene encodes CDR1 LGHDT and CDR2 YNNKEL (reference sequence). The CDR3 contains 14 residues. V lost 5 bases and J lost 4, with 12 bases in between. CDR3: CASSGGFRYNEQFF. CDR3 nucleotide sequence: TGTGCCAGCAGCGGCGGGTTTCGATACAATGAGCAGTTCTTC.

The rearrangement links TRBV2 to TRBJ1-5; 9 bases agree with TRBD1. The CDR3 totals 14 residues. CDR1 is SNHLY, CDR2 FYNNEI, per germline. V was pared by 10 bases and J by 3 bases, with 7 bases of the junction left unmatched. The CDR3 DNA is TGTGCCACCAGGGGGACAGGGAACAATCAGCCCCAGCATTTT. As protein: CATRGTGNNQPQHF.

The V gene is TRBV29-1, the J gene TRBJ2-1; D uncertain. CDR1 SQVTM and CDR2 ANQGSEA come from the germline V gene. Trimming removed 3 bases at V and 7 bases at J, with 13 bases between. This CDR3 has 13 amino acids. The CDR3 sequence is CSVDRQMRNEQFF. As DNA, the CDR3 is TGCAGCGTTGATCGGCAGATGAGAAATGAGCAGTTCTTC.

The chain employs TRBV2 and TRBJ2-1; 8 nucleotides align to TRBD2. This CDR3 spans 15 amino acids. The V segment lost 7 bases and the J segment 5 bases; nucleotides outside the gene matches: 10. The germline gives CDR1 SNHLY, CDR2 FYNNEI. The CDR3 spells CASTSGTSLNNEQFF. The DNA for the CDR3 is TGTGCCAGCACTTCCGGGACTAGTCTGAACAATGAGCAGTTCTTC.

This clonotype occurred once. The V gene is TRBV25-1, the J gene TRBJ1-3, with D possibly matching TRBD1 (5 bases). This CDR3 region has 16 residues. Germline-derived CDR1 and CDR2 are MGHDK and SYGVNS. The V gene lost 2 bases and the J gene lost 3 bases, with 14 bases spanning the gap. CDR3 nucleotide sequence: TGTGCCAGCAGTGAAGTAGGGGTGCTCGATGGAAACACCATATATTTT. Amino acids: CASSEVGVLDGNTIYF.

The chain employs TRBV2 and TRBJ1-2, with D tentatively TRBD1 (5 bases). The CDR3 runs to 15 residues. Trimming removed 6 bases from V and 4 bases from J, with 18 bases in between. From germline, CDR1 is SNHLY and CDR2 FYNNEI. This chain's CDR3 is CASRGFVQGPYGYTF. In nucleotides, the CDR3 is TGTGCCAGCAGGGGGTTTGTGCAGGGCCCCTATGGCTACACCTTC.

The V and J genes are TRBV3-1 and TRBJ1-2; TRBD1 might be the D (6 bases). The CDR3 covers 13 residues. Germline CDR1 is LGHDT and CDR2 is YNNKEL (reference sequence). V lost 8 bases to trimming and J lost 4 bases, with 14 bases between them. The CDR3 DNA sequence: TGTGCCAGCGGAGACAGAGGGGGCTATGGCTACACCTTC. Its translation: CASGDRGGYGYTF.

This chain joins TRBV20-1 and TRBJ2-7; D uncertain. This CDR3 has 10 residues. Trimming removed 3 bases from V and 2 bases from J, with 2 bases in between. Germline-derived CDR1 and CDR2 are DFQATT and SNEGSKA (reference sequence). The CDR3: CSASAYEQYF. CDR3 nucleotide sequence: TGCAGTGCTAGCGCCTACGAGCAGTACTTC.

The chain couples TRBV5-1 to TRBJ2-2; weak D call: TRBD2 (6 bases). V was shortened by 3 bases and J by 1 base, with 10 bases between the two germline ends. The CDR3 sequence is 15 residues long. Per germline, CDR1 SGHRS and CDR2 YFSETQ. This CDR3 is CASSSGGENTGELFF. CDR3 in DNA: TGCGCCAGCAGCTCTGGAGGGGAGAACACCGGGGAGCTGTTTTTT. The full variable domain, completed using reference TRBV5-1 and TRBJ2-2, is KAGVTQTPRYLIKTRGQQVTLSCSPISGHRSVSWYQQTPGQGLQFLFEYFSETQRNKGNFPGRFSGRQFSNSRSEMNVSTLELGDSALYLCASSSGGENTGELFFGEGSRLTVL.

The genes are TRBV20-1 and TRBJ2-7, with a tentative D call TRBD2 (6 bases). Trimming stripped 3 bases from V and 3 bases from J, with 9 bases between. Germline loops: CDR1 DFQATT, CDR2 SNEGSKA (reference sequence). The CDR3 contains 12 residues. The CDR3 loop reads CSASGSVYEQYF. In DNA form, the CDR3 reads TGCAGTGCTAGCGGGAGCGTCTACGAGCAGTACTTC.

The chain is built from TRBV28 and TRBJ2-1; D tentatively reads TRBD1 or TRBD2 (5 bases each). V gave up 6 bases and J gave up 0 bases, with 15 bases separating them. The germline gives CDR1 MDHEN, CDR2 SYDVKM. This CDR3 has 16 residues. The CDR3 region has the DNA TGTGCCAGCAGCCCCGGGGACGAGGTCTCCTACAATGAGCAGTTCTTC. It is translated as CASSPGDEVSYNEQFF.

This clonotype has a single count. The gene calls are TRBV5-4 and TRBJ2-7; 11 bases are shared with TRBD2. Trimming took 4 bases from V and 0 from J; bases not matched to a gene: 6. The CDR3 spans 16 residues. CDR1 is SGHNT, CDR2 YYREEE, per germline (reference sequence). CDR3 sequence: CASSPGLAVSSYEQYF. The CDR3 nucleotides read TGTGCCAGCAGCCCGGGACTAGCGGTTAGCTCCTACGAGCAGTACTTC.

The chain carries TRBV5-1 and TRBJ2-5; D is tentatively TRBD1 or TRBD2 (5 bases each). The germline V and J ends were trimmed by 4 bases and 1 base, with 14 bases remaining between them. The CDR3 consists of 15 residues. Germline CDR1 reads SGHRS; CDR2 reads YFSETQ. The CDR3 nucleotides are TGCGCCAGCAGCCCTAGCCGTGGGGGCCAAGAGACCCAGTACTTC. Its protein product is CASSPSRGGQETQYF.